This passage covers 20 T cell receptor beta chains from one sample sequenced in a study of CD8 T cells in ankylosing spondylitis. General study results and limits: Among TCR beta sequences, a motif of several highly homologous variants appeared characteristic of ankylosing spondylitis blood.

In TCRdb, the 5' RACE reads were re-called with MiXCR into one record per CDR3 protein. The sample contains fewer than 650,000 distinct CDR3 sequences, 12% of which appear only once. These TCRs' antigens remain unknown. The source material was blood, either unsorted or a sorted T cell fraction (not recorded which). The source of these receptors is a male donor with ankylosing spondylitis.

A few counts support this clonotype. A much bigger clone sits one base away, suggesting this may be a read error. V gene TRBV7-2 combines with J gene TRBJ2-3; TRBD2 matches at 9 bases. CDR1 and CDR2 (germline): SGHTA, FQGNSA. Unmatched junction bases numbered 10, after V lost 5 bases and J lost 4 bases. The CDR3 covers 16 residues. In DNA form, the CDR3 reads TGTGCCAGCAGCGCCAGAATAGCGGGAGAAGCAGATACGCAGTATTTT. It codes for CASSARIAGEADTQYF.

This chain uses TRBV5-5 with TRBJ1-1; TRBD1 matches 9 bases. Germline assignment: CDR1 SGHKS and CDR2 YYEKEE (reference sequence). CDR3 length equals 16 residues. J gave up 1 base and V 4 bases, and 8 bases lay outside the gene matches. As DNA, the CDR3 is TGTGCCAGCAGCAGGGGACAGGGTGAAGGGAACACTGAAGCTTTCTTT. Translating gives CASSRGQGEGNTEAFF. The variable domain in full, completed from reference TRBV5-5 and TRBJ1-1, reads DAGVTQSPTHLIKTRGQQVTLRCSPISGHKSVSWYQQVLGQGPQFIFQYYEKEERGRGNFPDRFSARQFPNYSSELNVNALLLGDSALYLCASSRGQGEGNTEAFFGQGTRLTVV.

This clonotype was counted a few times. V and J are TRBV20-1 and TRBJ2-1; 10 bases agree with TRBD2. CDR1 is DFQATT, CDR2 SNEGSKA, per germline (reference sequence). CDR3 size: 14 residues. Unmatched junction bases numbered 7, after V lost 2 bases and J lost 9 bases. CDR3 in amino acids: CSARSLAGVREQFF. The DNA for the CDR3 is TGCAGTGCTAGATCCCTAGCGGGAGTCCGTGAGCAGTTCTTC.

This chain connects TRBV5-1 to TRBJ2-1, with TRBD1 as a possible D gene (5 bases). Trimming cost V 2 bases and J 7 bases, with 19 bases left between them. This CDR3 comprises 16 residues. The germline gives CDR1 SGHRS, CDR2 YFSETQ. The CDR3: CASSLAMDTGMNEQFF. The CDR3 DNA reads TGCGCCAGCAGCTTAGCGATGGACACTGGAATGAATGAGCAGTTCTTC. Together with reference TRBV5-1 and TRBJ2-1, the CDR3 gives the full variable domain: KAGVTQTPRYLIKTRGQQVTLSCSPISGHRSVSWYQQTPGQGLQFLFEYFSETQRNKGNFPGRFSGRQFSNSRSEMNVSTLELGDSALYLCASSLAMDTGMNEQFFGPGTRLTVL.

The V call is TRBV4-2, the J call TRBJ1-6; 8 bases match TRBD1. From germline, CDR1 is LGHNA and CDR2 YNFKEQ. The CDR3 contains 17 residues. Germline trimming cut 1 base from V and 8 bases from J; bases unmatched to any gene: 10. CDR3 coding DNA: TGTGCCAGCAGCCAAGGACCTGGGACAGGTGGTGATTCACCCCTCCACTTT. Translation: CASSQGPGTGGDSPLHF.

This clonotype was counted between two and nine times. The chain combines TRBV27 with TRBJ2-7, with 7 positions matching TRBD1. This CDR3 is 15 amino acids long. Trimming took 5 bases from V and 0 from J; bases not matched to a gene: 7. Germline loops: CDR1 MNHEY, CDR2 SMNVEV (reference sequence). The CDR3: CASSPEGASSYEQYF. The CDR3 DNA is TGTGCCAGCAGTCCTGAGGGGGCGAGCTCCTACGAGCAGTACTTC.

This clonotype was recorded many times. The rearrangement uses TRBV29-1 and TRBJ2-3; 12 nucleotides line up with TRBD1. Germline V gene lookup returns CDR1 SQVTM and CDR2 ANQGSEA. The CDR3 contains 17 residues. V lost 6 bases and J lost 0; bases outside the gene matches: 10. The CDR3 region is CSVVGQGATYSTDTQYF. In DNA, the CDR3 is TGCAGCGTAGTGGGACAGGGGGCTACTTATAGCACAGATACGCAGTATTTT.

This clonotype turned up a few times. The CDR3 region is CSTSGARETQYF. CDR3 coding DNA: TGCAGTACGTCCGGGGCTCGAGAGACCCAGTACTTC. The rearrangement joins TRBV20-1 to TRBJ2-5, with D tentatively TRBD1 or TRBD2 (5 bases each). Trimming stripped 8 bases from V and 4 bases from J, with 14 bases between. The V gene's germline CDR1 is DFQATT and CDR2 SNEGSKA (reference sequence). CDR3 length equals 12 residues.

The table lists this clonotype with a few counts. The V call is TRBV12-3 or TRBV12-4, the J call TRBJ2-4; D uncertain. The CDR3 spans 14 residues. The V end was cut by 3 bases, the J end by 6 bases, with 12 bases between. CDR3 sequence: CASSFSALGNIQYF. The CDR3 DNA reads as TGTGCCAGCAGTTTCAGCGCCCTCGGAAACATTCAGTACTTC.

This clonotype appeared a few times. The rearrangement uses TRBV7-9 and TRBJ2-7; perhaps TRBD1 as D (5 bases). From germline, CDR1 is SEHNR and CDR2 FQNEAQ (reference sequence). The V end was cut by 5 bases, the J end by 1 base, with 12 bases between. This CDR3 has 14 residues. The CDR3 protein is CASSRSQGSYEQYF. DNA for the CDR3: TGTGCCAGCAGCCGTTCCCAGGGTTCCTACGAGCAGTACTTC.

The genes are TRBV7-2 and TRBJ2-7; 11 bases are shared with TRBD2. Germline V lookup: CDR1 SGHTA, CDR2 FQGNSA. The CDR3 loop spans 17 amino acids. Trimming cost V 1 base and J 0 bases; bases outside gene matches: 5. The CDR3 nucleotides are TGTGCCAGCAGCTTAGTGGGTCTAGCGGGAGGCTCCTACGAGCAGTACTTC. This gives the protein CASSLVGLAGGSYEQYF.

This clonotype was seen only a few times. The V gene is TRBV6-1, the J gene TRBJ1-2, with 8 bases identical to TRBD1. Germline V gives CDR1 MNHNS, CDR2 SASEGT. The V and J ends lost 3 bases and 7 bases, in that order; junction bases with no gene match: 10. This CDR3 spans 15 amino acids. This CDR3 is CASSDLRDRSSGYTF. The DNA for the CDR3 is TGTGCCAGCAGTGACCTTCGGGACAGGTCCTCTGGCTACACCTTC.

This clonotype was picked up many times. The V gene is TRBV5-1, the J gene TRBJ2-1, with 8 bases aligning to TRBD2. The CDR3 covers 15 residues. Germline CDR1 SGHRS, CDR2 YFSETQ. With 2 bases clipped from V and 5 bases from J, the junction kept 6 bases outside the gene matches. Here the CDR3 reads CASSLTGGRHNEQFF. The CDR3 region has the DNA TGCGCCAGCAGCTTAACGGGAGGGCGCCACAATGAGCAGTTCTTC.

This sequence joins TRBV5-1 and TRBJ1-2, with no clear D. Germline V lookup: CDR1 SGHRS, CDR2 YFSETQ. The V end lost 3 bases, the J end lost 1 base, and 13 bases lay between the germline ends. This CDR3 has 15 residues. The CDR3 DNA reads as TGCGCCAGCAGCTCGGACGGAACAGTTAACTATGGCTACACCTTC. Its protein is CASSSDGTVNYGYTF.

The sample holds many counts of this clonotype. The genes are TRBV5-1 and TRBJ2-3; either TRBD1 or TRBD2 may fit D (5 bases each). CDR1 is SGHRS and CDR2 is YFSETQ in the germline V gene. The V end lost 0 bases, the J end lost 9 bases, and 14 bases lay between the germline ends. The length of the CDR3 is 14 residues. CDR3 nucleotide sequence: TGCGCCAGCAGCTTGGGGGGACGGAAGGGGACGCAGTATTTT. It codes for CASSLGGRKGTQYF.

The V gene is TRBV5-1, the J gene TRBJ2-1; D not resolved. Between the trimmed V and J ends, which lost 0 bases and 3 bases, there was a span of 7 bases. Germline V gene sequence: CDR1 SGHRS, CDR2 YFSETQ. The CDR3 loop spans 14 amino acids. The DNA of the CDR3 is TGCGCCAGCAGCTTGGCGTGGGTCTACAATGAGCAGTTCTTC. It codes for CASSLAWVYNEQFF.

There are a few counts of this clonotype. This chain joins TRBV25-1 and TRBJ2-3, with 9 nucleotides matching TRBD2. The CDR3 consists of 17 residues. Germline CDR1 reads MGHDK; CDR2 reads SYGVNS. Trimming took 6 bases from V and 4 from J; bases not matched to a gene: 14. CDR3 amino acids: CASRRGGGGPAADTQYF. CDR3 nucleotide sequence: TGTGCCAGCAGGCGCGGGGGGGGAGGCCCGGCCGCAGATACGCAGTATTTT.

There are a few counts of this clonotype. The V gene is TRBV10-1, the J gene TRBJ2-7; 8 positions match TRBD1. The junction had 5 bases not matched to a gene; V was cut back by 1 base and J by 6 bases. The germline V gene has CDR1 WNHNN and CDR2 SYGVQD (reference sequence). This CDR3 comprises 14 residues. The DNA of the CDR3 is TGCGCCAGCAGTGAGTACGCAGGGGGCGGCGAGCAGTACTTC. It is translated as CASSEYAGGGEQYF.

This clonotype has ten or more counts. J is TRBJ1-2 and V is TRBV5-1; no clear D. Germline loops: CDR1 SGHRS, CDR2 YFSETQ. The CDR3 is 14 residues long. V gave up 0 bases and J gave up 0 bases, with 6 bases separating them. The CDR3 bases are TGCGCCAGCAGCTTGGAGACGCCTAACTATGGCTACACCTTC. This codes for CASSLETPNYGYTF.

The count of this clonotype is one. The chain recombines TRBV5-1 with TRBJ1-2; D may be TRBD1 (5 bases). Germline lookup yields CDR1 SGHRS and CDR2 YFSETQ. V lost 5 bases and J 0 bases, leaving 11 bases between the germline ends. This CDR3 contains 14 residues. The CDR3 region is CASSSGGTNYGYTF. DNA of the CDR3: TGCGCCAGCAGTTCCGGGGGGACTAACTATGGCTACACCTTC.